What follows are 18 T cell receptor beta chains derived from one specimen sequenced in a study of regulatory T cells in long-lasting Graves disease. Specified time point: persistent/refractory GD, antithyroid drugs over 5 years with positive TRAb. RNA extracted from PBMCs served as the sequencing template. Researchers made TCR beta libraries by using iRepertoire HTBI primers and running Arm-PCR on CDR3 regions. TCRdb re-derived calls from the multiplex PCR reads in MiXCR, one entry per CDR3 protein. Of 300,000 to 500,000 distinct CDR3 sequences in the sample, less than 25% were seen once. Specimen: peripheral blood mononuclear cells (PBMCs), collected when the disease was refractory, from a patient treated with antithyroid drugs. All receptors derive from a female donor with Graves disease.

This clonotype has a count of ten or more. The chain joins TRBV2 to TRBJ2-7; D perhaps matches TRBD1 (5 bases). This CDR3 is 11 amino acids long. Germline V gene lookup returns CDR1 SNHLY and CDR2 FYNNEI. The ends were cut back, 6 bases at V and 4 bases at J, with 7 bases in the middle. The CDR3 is CASRRTYEQYF. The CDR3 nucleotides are TGTGCCAGCAGGCGGACATACGAGCAGTACTTC.

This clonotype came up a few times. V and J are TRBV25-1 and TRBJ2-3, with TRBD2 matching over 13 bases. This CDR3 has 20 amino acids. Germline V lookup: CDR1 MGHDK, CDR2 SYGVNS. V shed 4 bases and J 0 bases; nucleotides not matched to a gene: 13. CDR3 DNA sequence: TGTGCCAGCAGTGGACTAGCGGGAGGTGCCGAGGCTACTAGCACAGATACGCAGTATTTT. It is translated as CASSGLAGGAEATSTDTQYF.

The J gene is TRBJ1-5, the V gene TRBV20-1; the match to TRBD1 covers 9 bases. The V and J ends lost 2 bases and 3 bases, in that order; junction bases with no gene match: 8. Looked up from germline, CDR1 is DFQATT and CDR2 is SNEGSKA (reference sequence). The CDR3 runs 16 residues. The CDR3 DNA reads TGCAGTGCTAGATGGCTGACAGGGGGAGTCAATCAGCCCCAGCATTTT. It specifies CSARWLTGGVNQPQHF.

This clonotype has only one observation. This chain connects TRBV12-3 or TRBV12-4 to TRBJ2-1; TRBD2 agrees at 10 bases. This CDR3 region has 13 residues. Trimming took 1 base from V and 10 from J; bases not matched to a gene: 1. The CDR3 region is CASSLGTSGEQFF. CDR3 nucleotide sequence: TGTGCCAGCAGTTTAGGGACTAGCGGAGAGCAGTTCTTC.

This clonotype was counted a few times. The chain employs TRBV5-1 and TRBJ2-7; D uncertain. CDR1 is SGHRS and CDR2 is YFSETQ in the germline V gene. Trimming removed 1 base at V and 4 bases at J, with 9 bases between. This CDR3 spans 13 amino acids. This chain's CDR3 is CASSLSRIYEQYF. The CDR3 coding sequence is TGCGCCAGCAGCTTGAGCAGGATATACGAGCAGTACTTC.

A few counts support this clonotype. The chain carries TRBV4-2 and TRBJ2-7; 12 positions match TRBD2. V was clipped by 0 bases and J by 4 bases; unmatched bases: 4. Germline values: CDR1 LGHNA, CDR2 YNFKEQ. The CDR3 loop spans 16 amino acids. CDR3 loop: CASSQDRTSGTYEQYF. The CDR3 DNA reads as TGTGCCAGCAGCCAAGATAGGACTAGCGGGACATACGAGCAGTACTTC.

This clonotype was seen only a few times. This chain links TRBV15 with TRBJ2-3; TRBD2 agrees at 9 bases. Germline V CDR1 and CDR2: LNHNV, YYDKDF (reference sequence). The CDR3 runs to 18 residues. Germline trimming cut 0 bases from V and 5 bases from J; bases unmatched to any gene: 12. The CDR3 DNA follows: TGTGCCACCAGCAGAGATTCCCCGACCTTAGCGGGAGAAGATACGCAGTATTTT. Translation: CATSRDSPTLAGEDTQYF.

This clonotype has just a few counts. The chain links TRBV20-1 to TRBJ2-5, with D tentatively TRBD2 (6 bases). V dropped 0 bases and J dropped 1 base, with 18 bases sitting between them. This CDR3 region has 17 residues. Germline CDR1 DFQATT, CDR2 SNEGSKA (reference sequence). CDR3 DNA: TGCAGTGCTAGAGAAAGGCGGGGATCAAACCGCCAAGAGACCCAGTACTTC. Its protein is CSARERRGSNRQETQYF.

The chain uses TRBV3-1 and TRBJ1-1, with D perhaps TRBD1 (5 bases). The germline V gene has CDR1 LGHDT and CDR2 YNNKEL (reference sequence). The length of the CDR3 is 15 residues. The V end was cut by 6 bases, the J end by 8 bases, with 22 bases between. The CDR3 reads CASSQETGFGSEAFF. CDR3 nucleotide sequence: TGTGCCAGCAGTCAGGAAACAGGTTTCGGATCAGAAGCTTTCTTT.

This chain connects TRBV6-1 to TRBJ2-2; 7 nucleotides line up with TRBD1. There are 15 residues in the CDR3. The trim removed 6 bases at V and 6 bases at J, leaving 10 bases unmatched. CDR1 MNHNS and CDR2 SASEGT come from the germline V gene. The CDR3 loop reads CASRGGQVRAGELFF. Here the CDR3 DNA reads TGTGCCAGCAGGGGTGGACAGGTTAGGGCCGGGGAGCTGTTTTTT.

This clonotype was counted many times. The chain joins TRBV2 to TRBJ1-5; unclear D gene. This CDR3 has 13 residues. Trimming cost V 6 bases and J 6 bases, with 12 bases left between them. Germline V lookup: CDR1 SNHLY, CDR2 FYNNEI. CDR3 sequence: CASRPVPGQPQHF. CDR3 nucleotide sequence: TGTGCCAGCAGACCAGTTCCAGGTCAGCCCCAGCATTTT.

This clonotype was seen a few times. The CDR3 is CSARYAVRASEQYF. The CDR3 coding sequence is TGCAGTGCTAGATACGCCGTTCGGGCCTCCGAGCAGTACTTC. The chain couples TRBV20-1 to TRBJ2-7; D remains ambiguous. CDR3 length: 14 residues. Trimming stripped 2 bases from V and 6 bases from J, with 17 bases between. Germline V CDR1 and CDR2: DFQATT, SNEGSKA (reference sequence).

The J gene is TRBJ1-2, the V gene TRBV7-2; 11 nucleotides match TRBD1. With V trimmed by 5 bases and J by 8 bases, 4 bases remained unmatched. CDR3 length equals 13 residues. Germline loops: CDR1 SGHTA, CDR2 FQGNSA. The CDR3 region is CASSRDRGAGYTF. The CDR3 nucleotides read TGTGCCAGCAGCCGGGACAGGGGGGCCGGCTACACCTTC.

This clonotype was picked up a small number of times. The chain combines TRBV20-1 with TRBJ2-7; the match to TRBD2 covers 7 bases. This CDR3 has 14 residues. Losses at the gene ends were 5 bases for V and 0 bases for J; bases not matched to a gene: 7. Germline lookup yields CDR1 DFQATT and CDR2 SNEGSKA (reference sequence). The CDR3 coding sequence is TGCAGTGCTGTTGGACTAGTTACCTCCTACGAGCAGTACTTC. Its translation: CSAVGLVTSYEQYF.

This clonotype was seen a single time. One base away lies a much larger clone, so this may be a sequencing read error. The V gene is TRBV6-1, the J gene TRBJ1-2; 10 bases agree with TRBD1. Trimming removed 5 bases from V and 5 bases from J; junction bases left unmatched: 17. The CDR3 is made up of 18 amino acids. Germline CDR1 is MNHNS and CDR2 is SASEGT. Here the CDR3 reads CASSHRDRGSLLYYGYTF. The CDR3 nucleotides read TGTGCCAGCAGTCACCGGGACAGGGGATCGCTTCTCTATTATGGCTACACCTTC.

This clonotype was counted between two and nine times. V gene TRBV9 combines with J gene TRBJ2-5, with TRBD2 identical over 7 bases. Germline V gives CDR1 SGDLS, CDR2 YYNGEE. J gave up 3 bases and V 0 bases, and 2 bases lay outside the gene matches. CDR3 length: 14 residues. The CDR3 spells CASSVAGGEETQYF. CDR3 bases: TGTGCCAGCAGCGTAGCTGGGGGGGAAGAGACCCAGTACTTC.

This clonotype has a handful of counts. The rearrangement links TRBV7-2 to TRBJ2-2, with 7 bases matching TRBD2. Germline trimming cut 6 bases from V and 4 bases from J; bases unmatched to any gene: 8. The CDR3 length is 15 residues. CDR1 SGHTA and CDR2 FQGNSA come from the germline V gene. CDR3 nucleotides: TGTGCCAGCAGACAAGGGAGCGGGACCACCGGGGAGCTGTTTTTT. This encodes CASRQGSGTTGELFF.

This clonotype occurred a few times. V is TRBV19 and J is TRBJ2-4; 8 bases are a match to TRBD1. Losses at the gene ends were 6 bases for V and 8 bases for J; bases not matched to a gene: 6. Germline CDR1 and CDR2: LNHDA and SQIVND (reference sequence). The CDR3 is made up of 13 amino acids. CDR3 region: CASRYTGGDIQYF. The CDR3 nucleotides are TGTGCCAGTAGATATACAGGGGGAGACATTCAGTACTTC.